This T cell receptor beta chain came from a study of T-cell reconstitution after alpha-beta-depleted transplantation in children. By its share, this clonotype is medium-sized. The antigen remains unidentified. From germline, CDR1 is MNHEY and CDR2 SVGAGI. V dropped 0 bases and J dropped 2 bases, with 9 bases sitting between them. The CDR3 spans 15 residues. Study-wide results and caveats: Several hundred expanded graft clones reportedly supplied alpha-beta T cells about two months after transplant. Newly generated T cells supplied most T-cell counts and diversity one year post-transplant.

Unique molecular identifiers were used to barcode this TCRbeta library. TCRdb redid the calling of the PCR reads with MiXCR, one entry per CDR3 protein. This repertoire shows under 75,000 distinct CDR3 sequences, about 11% found once; its top ten account for about 13%. This clonotype was sampled from a boy aged 5 to 17 with acute myeloid leukemia, due to receive a stem cell transplant. The chain is built from TRBV6-5 and TRBJ2-3; D possibly corresponds to TRBD2 (6 bases). This specimen consisted of PBMCs, obtained before TCRalphabeta/CD19-depleted stem cell transplant. The CDR3 DNA reads TGTGCCAGCAGTTACTCGGCGGGATTCACAGATACGCAGTATTTT. As protein: CASSYSAGFTDTQYF.